One sample yielded the 2 T cell receptor beta chains listed below, sequenced in a study of T-cell reconstitution after alpha-beta-depleted transplantation in children. Unique molecular identifiers were built into the TCRbeta library. TCRdb reprocessed the PCR reads via MiXCR and lists one record per CDR3 protein. The table records about 830,000 distinct CDR3 sequences, approximately 15% of them present only once. The source was PBMCs, mostly from graft donor cells, collected 360 days after TCRalphabeta/CD19-depleted stem cell transplant. Source of these receptors: a male patient between 10 and 17 years old who had a stem cell transplant for acute lymphoblastic leukemia, so the T cells may come from the graft donor.

The chain has TRBV2 and TRBJ2-7; D remains unclear. The V and J ends lost 6 bases and 6 bases respectively, with 21 bases between them. CDR1 and CDR2 from the germline V gene are SNHLY and FYNNEI. The CDR3 is made up of 15 amino acids. This CDR3 is CASRKELRRMGEQYF. The CDR3, as DNA: TGTGCCAGCAGGAAGGAGTTGAGGAGAATGGGCGAGCAGTACTTC.

This clonotype has just a few counts. One end of the junction does not line up with germline, which may come from a read error. V gene TRBV7-9 combines with J gene TRBJ2-7, with TRBD2 matching over 13 bases. The CDR3 is 13 amino acids. Germline V CDR1 and CDR2: SEHNR, FQNEAQ (reference sequence). In nucleotides, the CDR3 is TGTGCCAGCAGCCAAACGGGACTAGCGGGACCCTGGTTC. It is translated as CASSQTGLAGPWF.